This T cell receptor beta chain was captured in a study of early T cells in non-severe SARS-CoV-2 infection. Findings and limits, study-wide: Matching against VDJdb likely underestimated virus-specific expansions, favoring anti-spike CD8.

This clonotype was recorded a few times. No antigen is known for it. The TCR library protocol was used to attach unique molecular identifiers. These identifiers were attached to individual cDNA molecules. TCRdb fed the 5' RACE reads into MiXCR, producing one record per CDR3 protein. The sample carries under 50,000 distinct CDR3 sequences, roughly 5.9% recorded once. The length of the CDR3 is 15 residues. After removal of 4 bases from V and 5 bases from J, the junction contained 10 bases not matched to a gene. The germline gives CDR1 SGHRS, CDR2 YFSETQ. The chain combines TRBV5-1 with TRBJ2-3, with TRBD1 identical over 7 bases. Sequencing was done on a sample of whole blood. The TCR comes from an adult who was a healthcare worker with PCR-confirmed SARS-CoV-2 infection or an uninfected control (not recorded which). The CDR3 nucleotides are TGCGCCAGCAGCCGACAGGGCGTTTTTGGAGATACGCAGTATTTT. This gives the protein CASSRQGVFGDTQYF.